The next 28 T cell receptor beta chains were all read from a single sample in a study of blood T cells in healthy people across ages. The authors ran a second PCR of 7 to 11 cycles using a sample-barcoded 5' primer and a J-beta primer mix. TCRdb used MiXCR to reprocess the 5' RACE reads, holding one entry per CDR3 protein. The table includes about 800,000 distinct CDR3 sequences, approximately 25% detected once. Separately, the same data were catalogued under a study of T cells of mothers and their children.

Input material: blood. The origin of the receptors is a boy between 5 and 17 years old in good health.

The V gene is TRBV16, the J gene TRBJ2-5; D is ambiguous. The tail of the sequence fits TRBJ2-7 better, so the J call may be wrong. CDR1 is KGHSY and CDR2 is FQNENV in the germline V gene. CDR3 size: 15 residues. CDR3 loop: CASSQMVGETYEQYF. In nucleotides, the CDR3 is TGTGCCAGCAGCCAAATGGTTGGCGAGACCTACGAGCAGTACTTC.

This chain uses TRBV29-1 with TRBJ1-1; D not resolved. Germline V CDR1 and CDR2: SQVTM, ANQGSEA. The CDR3 spans 14 residues. Trimming cost V 7 bases and J 1 base, with 16 bases left between them. This CDR3 is CSASPPPTNTEAFF. For the CDR3, the DNA is TGCAGCGCAAGCCCACCGCCGACGAACACTGAAGCTTTCTTT.

The CDR3, as DNA: TGTGCCACCAGCAGAGATAAAGGTTCAGGGGGGCCGGCTACGCAGTATTTT. Residues: CATSRDKGSGGPATQYF. The chain couples TRBV15 to TRBJ2-3; weak D call: TRBD1 (7 bases). This CDR3 comprises 17 residues. Trimming left V 0 bases short and J 8 bases short, with 21 bases between. The germline gives CDR1 LNHNV, CDR2 YYDKDF (reference sequence).

This chain connects TRBV18 to TRBJ1-1; TRBD1 matches at 8 bases. CDR1 and CDR2 (germline): KGHSH, LQKENI. The junction had 5 bases not matched to a gene; V was cut back by 4 bases and J by 4 bases. CDR3 length: 14 amino acids. CDR3 bases: TGTGCCAGCTCACTGCAGGGGGCATTCACTGAAGCTTTCTTT. It specifies CASSLQGAFTEAFF.

For the CDR3, the DNA is TGTGCCAGCACGCGGGGGGACAATGAGCAGTTCTTC. Its protein is CASTRGDNEQFF. The V call is TRBV6-5, the J call TRBJ2-5; 8 bases map to TRBD2. The J call is in doubt because the DNA end fits TRBJ2-1 better. The length of the CDR3 is 12 residues. Germline CDR1 reads MNHEY; CDR2 reads SVGAGI.

This rearrangement joins TRBV20-1 to TRBJ2-1; 8 nucleotides line up with TRBD2. The closer fit of TRBJ2-7 to the DNA end suggests the J call may be wrong. Germline V gives CDR1 DFQATT, CDR2 SNEGSKA (reference sequence). There are 15 residues in the CDR3. The CDR3, as DNA: TGCAGTGCTAGCCCCACCGTGCGGGGGGATTACGAGCAGTACTTC. This codes for CSASPTVRGDYEQYF.

The CDR3 DNA sequence: TGTGCCAGCAATGAGTTAGCGGGGGGGACTTGGCAGTTCTTC. It translates to CASNELAGGTWQFF. The J gene is TRBJ2-1, the V gene TRBV2; 11 nucleotides align to TRBD2. The germline gives CDR1 SNHLY, CDR2 FYNNEI. The junction had 11 bases not matched to a gene; V was cut back by 7 bases and J by 12 bases. The CDR3 totals 14 residues.

The genes are TRBV7-3 and TRBJ1-1; tentative D call: TRBD1 (6 bases). Germline values: CDR1 SGHTA, CDR2 FQGTGA. The CDR3 is 15 residues long. The ends were cut back, 0 bases at V and 2 bases at J, with 10 bases in the middle. The CDR3 DNA is TGTGCCAGCAGCTTAACAGCTGGGGGCAACACTGAAGCTTTCTTT. Residues: CASSLTAGGNTEAFF.

This clonotype was found a few times. The chain uses TRBV12-3 or TRBV12-4 and TRBJ1-3, with TRBD1 matching 8 bases. After removal of 4 bases from V and 1 base from J, the junction contained 6 bases not matched to a gene. The CDR3 runs 16 residues. CDR3 sequence reads: CASSWSGGRSGNTIYF. Here the CDR3 DNA reads TGTGCCAGCAGTTGGTCAGGGGGCCGGTCTGGAAACACCATATATTTT.

This clonotype showed up just a few times. Relative to the germline gene, one junction end is altered; a read error may explain this. The chain employs TRBV20-1 and TRBJ2-1, with 14 bases that match TRBD2. Germline V gene data show CDR1 as DFQATT and CDR2 as SNEGSKA (reference sequence). The length of the CDR3 is 12 residues. CDR3 residues: CSAMTSGGAGDF. The CDR3 nucleotides are TGCAGTGCCATGACTAGCGGGGGGGCCGGGGACTTC.

This clonotype was recorded a few times. The rearrangement joins TRBV12-3 or TRBV12-4 to TRBJ1-2; tentative D call: TRBD1 (5 bases). V was shortened by 2 bases and J by 8 bases, with 9 bases between the two germline ends. This CDR3 spans 12 amino acids. The DNA of the CDR3 is TGTGCCAGCAGTTTATGGGGCGGGGGCTACACCTTC. Translation gives CASSLWGGGYTF.

The CDR3 loop reads CASSLMVDSETQYF. In nucleotides, the CDR3 is TGTGCCAGCAGCTTAATGGTCGACTCCGAGACCCAGTACTTC. The rearrangement joins TRBV7-2 to TRBJ2-5; no reliable D call. The CDR3 extends over 14 amino acids. The V end lost 2 bases, the J end lost 5 bases, and 12 bases lay between the germline ends. Germline V lookup: CDR1 SGHTA, CDR2 FQGNSA.

This clonotype was picked up a small number of times. The J gene is TRBJ2-1, the V gene TRBV28; 13 nucleotides match TRBD2. Germline lookup yields CDR1 MDHEN and CDR2 SYDVKM. The CDR3 length is 16 residues. Trimming removed 3 bases from V and 7 bases from J; junction bases left unmatched: 6. In DNA form, the CDR3 reads TGTGCCAGCAGTTTCAAACTAGCGGGAGGGCTTAATGAGCAGTTCTTC. This codes for CASSFKLAGGLNEQFF.

The chain combines TRBV21-1 with TRBJ2-2; no DNA check was done on the table's D call, TRBD1. TRBV21-1 is termed a pseudogene. CDR3 length equals 16 residues. The CDR3, as DNA: TGTGCCAGCAGCGAGGAAGACAGGGAAAGGACCGGGGAGCTGTTTTTT. Its protein is CASSEEDRERTGELFF.

This clonotype was found many times. The chain employs TRBV6-4 and TRBJ2-1; 9 positions match TRBD2. This CDR3 contains 14 residues. Germline V gene sequence: CDR1 MRHNA, CDR2 SNTAGT. V lost 2 bases, J lost 4 bases, and 0 bases stayed unmatched. The CDR3 nucleotides are TGTGCCAGCAGTGACGCGGGGGGGTACAATGAGCAGTTCTTC. This gives the protein CASSDAGGYNEQFF.

This clonotype was seen more than once but under ten times. This chain uses TRBV28 with TRBJ2-1; TRBD1 or TRBD2 may be the D gene (6 bases each). The J call may be faulty, since TRBJ2-5 better matches the DNA end. This CDR3 contains 15 residues. CDR1 MDHEN and CDR2 SYDVKM come from the germline V gene. CDR3 sequence (DNA): TGTGCCAGCAGGATACAGGGTGCGGGGCAAGAGACCCAGTACTTC. Protein sequence: CASRIQGAGQETQYF.

Only a few counts were recorded for this clonotype. One end of the junction does not line up with germline, which may come from a read error. The chain joins TRBV7-7 to TRBJ2-7; 8 bases align to TRBD2. CDR1 and CDR2 from the germline V gene are SSHAT and FNYEAQ (reference sequence). CDR3 size: 14 residues. The CDR3 loop is CASSPGGSGIQQYF. CDR3 bases: TGTGCTAGCAGCCCTGGGGGTAGCGGGATCCAGCAGTACTTC.

This chain joins TRBV20-1 and TRBJ1-3, with a possible D match to TRBD1 (5 bases). The CDR3 has 15 residues. Trimming removed 3 bases from V and 0 bases from J, with 12 bases in between. Germline V lookup: CDR1 DFQATT, CDR2 SNEGSKA (reference sequence). As DNA, the CDR3 is TGCAGTGCTAGCATGGGGGGAGCCTCTGGAAACACCATATATTTT. Translation gives CSASMGGASGNTIYF.

This clonotype occurred a few times. The genes are TRBV2 and TRBJ1-1; D not resolved. V shed 2 bases and J shed 1 base, with 8 bases lying between them. Germline loops: CDR1 SNHLY, CDR2 FYNNEI. The CDR3 spans 14 residues. CDR3 in DNA: TGTGCCAGCAGTGAAAACAACAAGAACACTGAAGCTTTCTTT. Its protein product is CASSENNKNTEAFF.

The chain has TRBV7-3 and TRBJ2-7; D is ambiguous. The CDR3 is made up of 14 amino acids. Germline CDR1 reads SGHTA; CDR2 reads FQGTGA. V was trimmed by 1 base and J by 2 bases, leaving 9 bases between them. The CDR3 protein is CASSLKGSTYEQYF. Written as DNA, the CDR3 is TGTGCCAGCAGCTTAAAGGGTAGCACCTACGAGCAGTACTTC.

The chain is built from TRBV4-3 and TRBJ2-1, with D unclear. Germline loops: CDR1 LGHNA, CDR2 YSLEER. The CDR3 has 14 residues. Deletions cut 0 bases from V and 4 bases from J, with 7 bases between. In DNA, the CDR3 is TGCGCCAGCAGCCAAGAGTTGAGGTACAATGAGCAGTTCTTC. Its protein product is CASSQELRYNEQFF.

The table lists this clonotype with a few counts. The chain carries TRBV12-3 or TRBV12-4 and TRBJ1-1; D may be TRBD1 (5 bases). V was shortened by 5 bases and J by 0 bases, with 13 bases between the two germline ends. This CDR3 comprises 15 residues. CDR3 residues: CASSTRQTMNTEAFF. The CDR3 DNA follows: TGTGCCAGCAGTACCCGACAGACGATGAACACTGAAGCTTTCTTT.

This clonotype showed up just a few times. This chain connects TRBV6-6 to TRBJ2-3, with D tentatively TRBD2 (7 bases). V shed 11 bases and J shed 3 bases, with 24 bases lying between them. Germline CDR1 MNHNY, CDR2 SVGAGI (reference sequence). The CDR3 covers 16 residues. The CDR3 spells CAAGVKTGIVTDTQYF. CDR3 DNA: TGTGCCGCGGGGGTCAAAACAGGGATCGTAACAGATACGCAGTATTTT.

The V and J genes are TRBV24-1 and TRBJ2-1, with 7 positions matching TRBD1. Germline values: CDR1 KGHDR, CDR2 SFDVKD. The CDR3 runs to 16 residues. With V trimmed by 5 bases and J by 0 bases, 6 bases remained unmatched. This CDR3 is CATSGLTGSSYNEQFF. The CDR3 region has the DNA TGTGCCACCAGTGGGTTGACAGGGAGCTCCTACAATGAGCAGTTCTTC.

This clonotype was seen repeatedly, ten times or more. The chain carries TRBV20-1 and TRBJ2-2; TRBD2 agrees at 8 bases. CDR3 length equals 14 residues. V gave up 6 bases and J gave up 6 bases; unmatched junction bases: 9. Germline V lookup: CDR1 DFQATT, CDR2 SNEGSKA (reference sequence). The CDR3 spells CSATKTSVSGELFF. DNA for the CDR3: TGCAGTGCAACTAAGACTAGCGTGTCCGGGGAGCTGTTTTTT.

The chain has TRBV5-6 and TRBJ2-2, with a possible D match to TRBD1 (5 bases). This CDR3 comprises 16 residues. Germline CDR1 is SGHDT and CDR2 is YYEEEE. V was shortened by 6 bases and J by 1 base, with 16 bases between the two germline ends. The CDR3 DNA follows: TGTGCCAGCACACCCCCCTGGGGCAGGAACACCGGGGAGCTGTTTTTT. This translates into CASTPPWGRNTGELFF.

The rearrangement joins TRBV10-3 to TRBJ1-6; TRBD1 aligns across 7 bases. The CDR3 runs to 14 residues. From germline, CDR1 is ENHRY and CDR2 SYGVKD. The V gene end was trimmed by 5 bases and the J gene end by 6 bases; junction bases not matched to a gene: 4. The CDR3 DNA follows: TGTGCCATCAGTACAGGGGCGACTAATTCACCCCTCCACTTT. It codes for CAISTGATNSPLHF.

The chain uses TRBV6-4 and TRBJ2-7, with 9 bases matching TRBD2. Judging by the DNA end, TRBJ2-1 fits better; the J call may be wrong. There are 14 residues in the CDR3. The germline V gene has CDR1 MRHNA and CDR2 SNTAGT. Written as DNA, the CDR3 is TGTGCCAGCAGTCCCAGTAGCGGGGGCAATGAGCAGTTCTTC. Its protein product is CASSPSSGGNEQFF.